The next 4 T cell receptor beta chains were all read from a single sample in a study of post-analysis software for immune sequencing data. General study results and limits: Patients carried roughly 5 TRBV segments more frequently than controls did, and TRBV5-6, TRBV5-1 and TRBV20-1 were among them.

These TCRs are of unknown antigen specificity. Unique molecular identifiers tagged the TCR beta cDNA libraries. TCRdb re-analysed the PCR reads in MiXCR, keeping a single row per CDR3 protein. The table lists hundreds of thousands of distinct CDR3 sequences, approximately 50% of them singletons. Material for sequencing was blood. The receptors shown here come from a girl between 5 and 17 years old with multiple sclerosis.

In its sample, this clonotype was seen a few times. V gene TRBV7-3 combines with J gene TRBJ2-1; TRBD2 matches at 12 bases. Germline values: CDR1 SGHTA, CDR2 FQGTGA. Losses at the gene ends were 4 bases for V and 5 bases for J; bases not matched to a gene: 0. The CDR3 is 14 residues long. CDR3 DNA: TGTGCCAGCAGCTCTAGCGGGGGGGACAATGAGCAGTTCTTC. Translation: CASSSSGGDNEQFF.

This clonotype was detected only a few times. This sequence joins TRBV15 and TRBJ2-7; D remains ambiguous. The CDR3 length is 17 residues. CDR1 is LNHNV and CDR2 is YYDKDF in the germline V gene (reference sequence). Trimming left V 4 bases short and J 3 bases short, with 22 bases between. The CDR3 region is CATSTRLAGMTFYEQYF. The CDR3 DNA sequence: TGTGCCACCAGCACTCGCCTGGCAGGCATGACTTTCTACGAGCAGTACTTC.

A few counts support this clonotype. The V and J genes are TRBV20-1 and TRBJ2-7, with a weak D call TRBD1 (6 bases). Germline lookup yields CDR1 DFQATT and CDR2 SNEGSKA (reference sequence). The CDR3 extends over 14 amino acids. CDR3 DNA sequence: TGCAGCGCTCGCACGGACAGTCTCTCCTACGAGCAGTACTTC. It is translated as CSARTDSLSYEQYF.

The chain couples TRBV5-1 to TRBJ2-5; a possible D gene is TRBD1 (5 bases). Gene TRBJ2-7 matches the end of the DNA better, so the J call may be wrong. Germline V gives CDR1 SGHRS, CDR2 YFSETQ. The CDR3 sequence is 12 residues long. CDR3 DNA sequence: TGCGCCAGCAGCCGAGAAGGGGTCGAGCAGTACTTC. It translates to CASSREGVEQYF.